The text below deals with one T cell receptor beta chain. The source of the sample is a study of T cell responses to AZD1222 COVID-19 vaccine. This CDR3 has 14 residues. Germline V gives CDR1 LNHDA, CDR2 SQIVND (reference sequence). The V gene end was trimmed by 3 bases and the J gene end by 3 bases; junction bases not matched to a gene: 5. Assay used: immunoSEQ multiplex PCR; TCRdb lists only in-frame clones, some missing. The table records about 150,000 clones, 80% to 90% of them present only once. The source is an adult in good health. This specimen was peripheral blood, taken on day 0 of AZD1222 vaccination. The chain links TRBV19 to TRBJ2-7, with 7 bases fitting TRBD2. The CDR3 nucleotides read TGTGCCAGTAGTATGGGAGCGGGACTCTACGAGCAGTACTTC. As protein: CASSMGAGLYEQYF.